A selection of T cell receptor beta chains follows, all from one sample in a study of shared clonotypes between healthy human individuals. Data came from immunoSEQ multiplex PCR; TCRdb stores just in-frame clones and leaves some out. The data contain more than 400,000 clones, about 96% of them singletons. The specimen sequenced was naive CD4+ T cells sorted from blood. These receptors came from a woman in her thirties in good health. CDR3s include the opening cysteine and the closing phenylalanine or tryptophan. D genes are given only for firm matches. Rows give clone size only sometimes, using once, few, many, or a class for an expanded clone.

NA TRBJ1-1 TRBD1 TRBV6-5 CASIRDRGLNTEAFF TGTGCCAGCATCCGGGACAGGGGGCTAAACACTGAAGCTTTCTTT
few TRBJ1-5 NA TRBV6-6 CASSPQGDQPQHF TGTGCCAGCAGTCCACAGGGCGATCAGCCCCAGCATTTT
NA TRBJ2-3 NA TRBV15 CATSREGRSSTDTQYF TGTGCCACCAGCAGAGAAGGGCGCTCTAGCACAGATACGCAGTATTTT
NA TRBJ2-5 TRBD1 TRBV6-8 CASSYSRTGTGGGETQYF TGTGCCAGCAGTTACTCGAGGACCGGGACAGGGGGAGGAGAGACCCAGTACTTC
NA TRBJ2-5 TRBD2 TRBV6-5 CASSLRASGQETQYF TGTGCCAGCAGTCTTCGGGCTAGCGGACAAGAGACCCAGTACTTC
NA TRBJ1-2 NA TRBV14 CASSQDGGPGYTF TGTGCCAGCAGCCAAGATGGAGGGCCGGGCTACACCTTC
NA TRBJ2-3 NA TRBV6-1 CAAAAPRPSTDTQYF TGTGCCGCGGCGGCGCCGAGACCAAGCACAGATACGCAGTATTTT
once TRBJ1-1 NA TRBV6-6 CASSLRQGGNTEAFF TGTGCCAGCAGTCTACGTCAGGGCGGGAACACTGAAGCTTTCTTT
NA TRBJ2-2 TRBD2 TRBV7-9 CASSSSWTSGILTGELFF TGTGCCAGCAGCTCCTCTTGGACTAGCGGAATCCTCACCGGGGAGCTGTTTTTT
NA TRBJ2-3 TRBD2 TRBV4-1 CASSFRGTSGAGSKVDTQYF TGCGCCAGCAGCTTTCGTGGGACTAGCGGGGCGGGGTCGAAGGTGGATACGCAGTATTTT
NA TRBJ1-2 NA TRBV7-9 CASSLGPQGNYGYTF TGTGCCAGCAGCTTAGGCCCGCAGGGGAACTATGGCTACACCTTC
NA TRBJ1-4 TRBD1 TRBV28 CASSLGGTEGKLFF TGTGCCAGCAGCTTAGGGGGCACCGAAGGAAAACTGTTTTTT
NA TRBJ1-5 NA TRBV19 CASSIDSIRGNQPQHF TGTGCCAGTAGTATAGATAGTATCAGGGGCAATCAGCCCCAGCATTTT
NA TRBJ2-7 NA TRBV4-1 CASSQVRGNYEQYF TGCGCCAGCAGCCAAGTGCGAGGAAACTACGAGCAGTACTTC
NA TRBJ1-3 NA TRBV5-1 CASSWGGQTNSGNTIYF TGCGCCAGCAGCTGGGGAGGACAGACGAACTCTGGAAACACCATATATTTT
NA TRBJ1-5 NA TRBV2 CASADREGQPQHF TGTGCCAGCGCCGACAGAGAGGGTCAGCCCCAGCATTTT
NA TRBJ1-1 NA TRBV15 CATGAAYGDTEAFF TGTGCCACCGGAGCCGCTTATGGGGACACTGAAGCTTTCTTT
NA TRBJ2-5 TRBD1 TRBV29-1 CSVETGRGILETQYF TGCAGCGTGGAGACAGGGCGAGGGATTCTAGAGACCCAGTACTTC
NA TRBJ2-1 TRBD1 TRBV27 CASSSGTGTLGEQFF TGTGCCAGCAGTTCCGGGACAGGGACGTTGGGTGAGCAGTTCTTC
NA TRBJ2-7 NA TRBV28 CASIQDYEQYF TGTGCCAGCATCCAGGACTACGAGCAGTACTTC
NA TRBJ2-7 TRBD2 TRBV7-8 CASSARGGGRAYEQYF TGTGCCAGCAGCGCCCGGGGTGGCGGGAGGGCGTACGAGCAGTACTTC
NA TRBJ2-7 TRBD1 TRBV5-1 CASSQTGTGTYEQYF TGCGCCAGCAGCCAAACCGGGACAGGGACCTACGAGCAGTACTTC
NA TRBJ1-4 NA TRBV4-2 CASSRDGTEKLFF TGTGCCAGCAGCCGGGACGGTACTGAAAAACTGTTTTTT
NA TRBJ2-3 NA TRBV7-9 CASSLDGPDTQYF TGTGCCAGCAGCTTGGACGGACCAGATACGCAGTATTTT
NA TRBJ2-1 NA TRBV11-2 CASSLARYNEQFF TGTGCCAGCAGCTTAGCTAGGTACAATGAGCAGTTCTTC
NA TRBJ2-1 NA TRBV5-1 CASSPQSSSSGEQFF TGCGCCAGCAGCCCCCAGTCGTCCAGTAGCGGTGAGCAGTTCTTC
NA TRBJ2-7 TRBD1 TRBV19 CASSIGSGQGLYEQYF TGTGCCAGTAGTATAGGGTCGGGACAGGGTCTCTACGAGCAGTACTTC
NA TRBJ1-1 NA TRBV5-1 CASSLARGNTEAFF TGCGCCAGCAGCTTGGCCCGGGGGAACACTGAAGCTTTCTTT
NA TRBJ2-3 NA TRBV5-1 CASSLEGGSGTDTQYF TGCGCCAGCAGCTTGGAAGGGGGGTCAGGCACAGATACGCAGTATTTT
NA TRBJ1-2 NA TRBV5-1 CASSYDRYGYTF TGCGCCAGCAGCTACGACAGATATGGCTACACCTTC
once TRBJ2-6 NA TRBV12-5 CASGLPTTAFSGANVLTF TGTGCTAGTGGTTTGCCTACGACAGCTTTCTCTGGGGCCAACGTCCTGACTTTC
NA TRBJ2-7 TRBD2 TRBV11-1 CASSLTGTRFSEQYF TGTGCCAGCAGCTTGACCGGGACTAGATTCTCCGAGCAGTACTTC
NA TRBJ2-7 TRBD1 TRBV4-1 CASSQPGQGAYEQYF TGCGCCAGCAGCCAGCCGGGACAGGGGGCTTACGAGCAGTACTTC
once TRBJ2-1 TRBD2 TRBV9 CASSLGTSGRFTTYNEQFF TGTGCCAGCAGCCTGGGGACTAGCGGGAGGTTCACCACATACAATGAGCAGTTCTTC
NA TRBJ2-2 TRBD2 TRBV10-2 CAVSGRVDTGELFF TGCGCCGTTAGCGGGAGGGTCGACACCGGGGAGCTGTTTTTT
NA TRBJ2-2 NA TRBV7-6 CASSPTAAGVSGELFF TGTGCCAGCAGCCCCACCGCCGCAGGGGTTTCCGGGGAGCTGTTTTTT
NA TRBJ1-2 NA TRBV7-9 CASSPDGGYGYTF TGTGCCAGCAGCCCGGACGGCGGCTATGGCTACACCTTC
NA TRBJ2-7 TRBD2 TRBV6-1 CASNHSPGGEQYF TGTGCCAGCAATCACAGCCCCGGGGGGGAGCAGTACTTC
NA TRBJ2-5 NA TRBV29-1 CSVGTVQETQYF TGCAGCGTTGGGACTGTTCAAGAGACCCAGTACTTC
NA TRBJ2-1 NA TRBV10-3 CAISESPARGGNNEQFF TGTGCCATCAGTGAGTCGCCGGCACGAGGTGGTAACAATGAGCAGTTCTTC
NA TRBJ2-2 NA TRBV5-1 CASSLSGATGELFF TGCGCCAGCAGCTTGTCAGGGGCCACCGGGGAGCTGTTTTTT
once TRBJ1-1 NA TRBV23-1 CASSHRAAEAFF TGCGCCAGCAGTCATAGAGCCGCTGAAGCTTTCTTT
NA TRBJ2-5 NA TRBV5-8 CASSLAFRGAQETQYF TGTGCCAGCAGCTTGGCTTTTCGGGGGGCGCAGGAGACCCAGTACTTC
NA TRBJ2-7 NA TRBV5-1 CASSLLQGYEQYF TGCGCCAGCAGCTTATTGCAGGGTTACGAGCAGTACTTC
NA TRBJ1-1 NA TRBV23-1 CASSQKAFF TGCGCCAGCAGTCAAAAGGCTTTCTTT
NA TRBJ2-7 NA TRBV10-2 CASSEGGPYEQYF TGCGCCAGCAGTGAAGGGGGGCCCTACGAGCAGTACTTC
NA TRBJ2-7 NA TRBV30 CAWSLGDEQYF TGTGCCTGGAGTTTAGGGGACGAGCAGTACTTC
NA TRBJ2-3 TRBD2 TRBV27 CASSSSELAGDWGTQYF TGTGCCAGCAGTTCATCAGAGCTAGCGGGAGATTGGGGTACGCAGTATTTT
once TRBJ2-7 NA TRBV27 CASKLGAGPYEQYF TGTGCCAGCAAGCTGGGGGCTGGCCCCTACGAGCAGTACTTC
NA TRBJ1-1 NA TRBV5-4 CASSPPRGTEAFF TGTGCCAGCAGCCCACCTCGAGGCACTGAAGCTTTCTTT
NA TRBJ2-5 NA TRBV18 CASSPSQEQETQYF TGTGCCAGCTCACCGTCCCAGGAACAAGAGACCCAGTACTTC
NA TRBJ2-2 NA TRBV4-2 CASSPSETDFTGELFF TGTGCCAGCAGCCCCTCGGAGACAGACTTCACCGGGGAGCTGTTTTTT
NA TRBJ2-7 NA TRBV5-4 CASSLSGDSFYEQYF TGTGCCAGCAGCTTGTCGGGGGACAGCTTCTACGAGCAGTACTTC
once TRBJ2-5 NA TRBV7-6 CASSLAETQYF TGTGCCAGCAGCTTAGCTGAGACCCAGTACTTC